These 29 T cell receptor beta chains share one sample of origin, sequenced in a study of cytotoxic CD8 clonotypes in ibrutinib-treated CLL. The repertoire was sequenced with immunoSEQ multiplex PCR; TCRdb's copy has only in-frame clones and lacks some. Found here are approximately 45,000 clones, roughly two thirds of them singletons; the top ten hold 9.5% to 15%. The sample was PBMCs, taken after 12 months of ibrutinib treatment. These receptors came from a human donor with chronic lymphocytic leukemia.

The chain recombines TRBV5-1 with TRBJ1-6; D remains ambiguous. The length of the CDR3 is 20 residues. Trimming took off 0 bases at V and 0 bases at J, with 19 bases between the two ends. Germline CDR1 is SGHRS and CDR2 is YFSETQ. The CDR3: CASSLGTVRHLSSYNSPLHF. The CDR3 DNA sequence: TGCGCCAGCAGCTTGGGTACAGTTCGACACCTGAGCTCCTATAATTCACCCCTCCACTTT.

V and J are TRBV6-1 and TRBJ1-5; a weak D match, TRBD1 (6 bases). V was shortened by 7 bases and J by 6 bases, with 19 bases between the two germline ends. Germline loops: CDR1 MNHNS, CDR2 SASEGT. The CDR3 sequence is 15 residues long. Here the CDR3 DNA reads TGTGCCAGCACCCCGGGCGCAGGGGTTATTCAGCCCCAGCATTTT. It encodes CASTPGAGVIQPQHF.

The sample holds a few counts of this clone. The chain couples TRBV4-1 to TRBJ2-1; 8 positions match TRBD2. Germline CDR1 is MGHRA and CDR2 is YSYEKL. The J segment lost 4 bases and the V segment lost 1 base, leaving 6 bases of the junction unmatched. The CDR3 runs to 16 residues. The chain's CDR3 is CASSQASGTRYNEQFF. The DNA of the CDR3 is TGCGCCAGCAGCCAAGCCTCCGGGACTAGGTACAATGAGCAGTTCTTC.

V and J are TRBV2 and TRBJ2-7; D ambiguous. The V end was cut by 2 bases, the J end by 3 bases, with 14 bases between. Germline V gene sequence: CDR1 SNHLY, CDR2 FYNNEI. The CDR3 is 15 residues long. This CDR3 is CASSELRPSYYEQYF. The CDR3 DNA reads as TGTGCCAGCAGTGAATTGAGGCCTTCATACTACGAGCAGTACTTC.

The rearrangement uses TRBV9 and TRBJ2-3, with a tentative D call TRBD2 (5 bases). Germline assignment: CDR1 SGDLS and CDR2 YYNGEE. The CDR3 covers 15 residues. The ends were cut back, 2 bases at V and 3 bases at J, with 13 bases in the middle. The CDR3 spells CASSVPLGGTDTQYF. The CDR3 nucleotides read TGTGCCAGCAGCGTCCCCCTCGGAGGAACAGATACGCAGTATTTT.

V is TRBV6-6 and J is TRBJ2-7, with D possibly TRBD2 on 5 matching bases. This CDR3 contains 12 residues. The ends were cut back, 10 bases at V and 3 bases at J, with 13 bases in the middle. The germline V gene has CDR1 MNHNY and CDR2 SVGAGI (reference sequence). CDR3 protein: CATTFGDYEQYF. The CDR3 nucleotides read TGTGCCACCACTTTCGGGGACTACGAGCAGTACTTC.

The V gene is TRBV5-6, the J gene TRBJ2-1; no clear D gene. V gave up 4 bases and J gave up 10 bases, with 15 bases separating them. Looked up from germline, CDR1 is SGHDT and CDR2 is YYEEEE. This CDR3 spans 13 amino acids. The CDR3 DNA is TGTGCCAGCAGCCCCCCCCCTGCGAGCGAGCAGTTCTTC. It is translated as CASSPPPASEQFF.

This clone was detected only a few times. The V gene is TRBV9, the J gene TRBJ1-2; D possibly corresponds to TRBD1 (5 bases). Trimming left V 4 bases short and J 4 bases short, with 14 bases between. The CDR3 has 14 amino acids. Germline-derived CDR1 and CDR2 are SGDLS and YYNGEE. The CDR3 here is CASSQGVSVYGYTF. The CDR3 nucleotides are TGTGCCAGCAGCCAGGGAGTCTCCGTCTATGGCTACACCTTC.

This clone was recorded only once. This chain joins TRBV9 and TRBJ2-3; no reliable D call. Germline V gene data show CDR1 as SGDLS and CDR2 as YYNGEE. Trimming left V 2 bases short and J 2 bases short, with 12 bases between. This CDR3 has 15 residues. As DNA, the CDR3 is TGTGCCAGCAGCGTTTGGGCGAGGTACACAGATACGCAGTATTTT. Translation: CASSVWARYTDTQYF.

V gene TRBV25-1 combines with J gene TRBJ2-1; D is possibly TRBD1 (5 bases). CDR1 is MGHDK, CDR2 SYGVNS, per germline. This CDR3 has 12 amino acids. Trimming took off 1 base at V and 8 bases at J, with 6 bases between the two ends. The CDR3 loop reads CASSELGDEQFF. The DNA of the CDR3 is TGTGCCAGCAGTGAATTAGGGGATGAGCAGTTCTTC.

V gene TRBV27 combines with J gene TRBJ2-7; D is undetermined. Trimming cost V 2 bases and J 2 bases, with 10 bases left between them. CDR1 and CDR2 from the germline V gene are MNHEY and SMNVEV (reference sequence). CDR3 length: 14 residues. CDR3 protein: CASSLTPRTYEQYF. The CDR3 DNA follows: TGTGCCAGCAGTTTAACCCCGAGAACCTACGAGCAGTACTTC.

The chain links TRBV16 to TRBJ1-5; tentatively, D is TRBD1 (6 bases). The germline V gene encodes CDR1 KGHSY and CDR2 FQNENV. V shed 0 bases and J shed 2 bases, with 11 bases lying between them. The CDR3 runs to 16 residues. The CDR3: CASSQSWGARNQPQHF. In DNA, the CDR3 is TGTGCCAGCAGCCAATCTTGGGGGGCCCGCAATCAGCCCCAGCATTTT.

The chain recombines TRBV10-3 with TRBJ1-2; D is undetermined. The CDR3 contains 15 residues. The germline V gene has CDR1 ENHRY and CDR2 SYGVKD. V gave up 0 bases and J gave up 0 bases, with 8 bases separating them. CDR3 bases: TGTGCCATCAGTGAGTCGGAGGCGGCTAACTATGGCTACACCTTC. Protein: CAISESEAANYGYTF.

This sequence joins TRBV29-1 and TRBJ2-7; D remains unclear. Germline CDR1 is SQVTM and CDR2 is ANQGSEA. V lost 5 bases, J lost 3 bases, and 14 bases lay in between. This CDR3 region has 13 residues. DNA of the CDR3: TGCAGCGTTTTCGCTTTTGGCTACTACGAGCAGTACTTC. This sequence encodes CSVFAFGYYEQYF.

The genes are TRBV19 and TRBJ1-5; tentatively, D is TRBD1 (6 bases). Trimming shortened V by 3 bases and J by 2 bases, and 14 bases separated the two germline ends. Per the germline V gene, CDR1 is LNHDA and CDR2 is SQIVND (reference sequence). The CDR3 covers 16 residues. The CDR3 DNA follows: TGTGCCAGTAGTATTCATCGGGACAAGGGCAATCAGCCCCAGCATTTT. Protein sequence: CASSIHRDKGNQPQHF.

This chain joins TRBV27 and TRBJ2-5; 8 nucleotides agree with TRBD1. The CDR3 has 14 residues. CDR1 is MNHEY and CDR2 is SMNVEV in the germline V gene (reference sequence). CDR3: CPTPRTGPKETQYF. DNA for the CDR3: TGTCCCACCCCCCGGACAGGGCCCAAAGAGACCCAGTACTTC.

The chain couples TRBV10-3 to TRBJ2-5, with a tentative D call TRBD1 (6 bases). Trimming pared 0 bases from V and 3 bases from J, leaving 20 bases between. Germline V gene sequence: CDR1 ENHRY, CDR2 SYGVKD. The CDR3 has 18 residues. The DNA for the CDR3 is TGTGCCATCAGTGAGTCCCTCCGCCGTCTCAAGGGGGAAGAGACCCAGTACTTC. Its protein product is CAISESLRRLKGEETQYF.

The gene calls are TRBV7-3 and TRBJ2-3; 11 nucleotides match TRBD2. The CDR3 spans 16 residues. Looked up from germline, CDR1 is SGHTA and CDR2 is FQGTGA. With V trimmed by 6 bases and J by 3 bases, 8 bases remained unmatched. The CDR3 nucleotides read TGTGCCAGCAGTTCAATTAGCGGGGGGGTTACAGATACGCAGTATTTT. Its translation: CASSSISGGVTDTQYF.

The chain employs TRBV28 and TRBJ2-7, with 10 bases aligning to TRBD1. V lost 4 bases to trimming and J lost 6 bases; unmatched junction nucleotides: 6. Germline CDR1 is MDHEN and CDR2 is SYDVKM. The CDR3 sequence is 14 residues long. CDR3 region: CASSSPGQGFEQYF. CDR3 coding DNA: TGTGCCAGCAGTTCCCCGGGACAGGGGTTCGAGCAGTACTTC.

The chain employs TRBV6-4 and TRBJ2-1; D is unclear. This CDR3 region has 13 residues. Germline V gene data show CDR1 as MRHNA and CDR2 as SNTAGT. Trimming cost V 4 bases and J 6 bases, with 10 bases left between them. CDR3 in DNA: TGTGCCAGCAGTGGGTCTAACTCCAATGAGCAGTTCTTC. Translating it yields CASSGSNSNEQFF.

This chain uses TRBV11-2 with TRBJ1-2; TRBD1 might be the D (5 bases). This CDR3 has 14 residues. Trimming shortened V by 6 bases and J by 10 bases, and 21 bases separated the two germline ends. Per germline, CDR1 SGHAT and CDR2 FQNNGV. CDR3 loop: CASSFELQGFYYTF. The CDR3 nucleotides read TGTGCCAGCAGTTTCGAGCTTCAGGGATTTTACTACACCTTC.

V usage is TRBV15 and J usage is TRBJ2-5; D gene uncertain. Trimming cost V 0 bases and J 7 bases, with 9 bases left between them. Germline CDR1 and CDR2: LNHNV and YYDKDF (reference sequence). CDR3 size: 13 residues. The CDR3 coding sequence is TGTGCCACCAGCAGAGATGTCCCGCGGACCCAGTACTTC. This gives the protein CATSRDVPRTQYF.

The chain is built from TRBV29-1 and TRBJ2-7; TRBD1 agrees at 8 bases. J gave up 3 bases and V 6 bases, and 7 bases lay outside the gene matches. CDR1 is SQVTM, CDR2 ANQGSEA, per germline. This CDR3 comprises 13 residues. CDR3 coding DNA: TGCAGCGTGAGTGGGACAGGAAGCTACGAGCAGTACTTC. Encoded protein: CSVSGTGSYEQYF.

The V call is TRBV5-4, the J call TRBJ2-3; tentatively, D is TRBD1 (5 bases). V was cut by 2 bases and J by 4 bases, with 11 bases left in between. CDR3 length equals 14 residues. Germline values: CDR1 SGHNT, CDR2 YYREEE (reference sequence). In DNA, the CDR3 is TGTGCCAGCAGCTTAGGCAGGGCGTCAGATACGCAGTATTTT. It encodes CASSLGRASDTQYF.

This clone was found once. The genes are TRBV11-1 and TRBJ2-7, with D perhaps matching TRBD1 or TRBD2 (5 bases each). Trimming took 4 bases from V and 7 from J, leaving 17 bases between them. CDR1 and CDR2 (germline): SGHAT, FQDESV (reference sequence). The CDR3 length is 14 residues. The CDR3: CASSWDGQPEEQYF. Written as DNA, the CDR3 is TGTGCCAGCAGCTGGGACGGACAACCGGAGGAGCAGTACTTC.

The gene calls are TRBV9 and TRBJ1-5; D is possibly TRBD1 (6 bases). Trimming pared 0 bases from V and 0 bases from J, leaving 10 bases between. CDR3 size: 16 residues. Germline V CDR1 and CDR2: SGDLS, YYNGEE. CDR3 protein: CASSVGGGSSNQPQHF. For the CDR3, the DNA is TGTGCCAGCAGCGTAGGGGGGGGCAGTAGCAATCAGCCCCAGCATTTT.

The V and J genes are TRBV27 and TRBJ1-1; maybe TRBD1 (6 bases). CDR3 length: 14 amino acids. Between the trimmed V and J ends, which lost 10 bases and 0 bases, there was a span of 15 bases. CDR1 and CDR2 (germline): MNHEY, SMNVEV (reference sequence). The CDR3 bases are TGTGCCACGGGGTTGGGGGGCATGAACACTGAAGCTTTCTTT. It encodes CATGLGGMNTEAFF.

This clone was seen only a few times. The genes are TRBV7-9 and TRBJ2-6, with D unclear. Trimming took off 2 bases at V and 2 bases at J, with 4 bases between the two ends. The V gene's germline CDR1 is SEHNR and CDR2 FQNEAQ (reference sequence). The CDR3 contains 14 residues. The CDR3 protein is CASSLLAGANVLTF. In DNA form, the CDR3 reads TGTGCCAGCAGCTTACTAGCTGGGGCCAACGTCCTGACTTTC.

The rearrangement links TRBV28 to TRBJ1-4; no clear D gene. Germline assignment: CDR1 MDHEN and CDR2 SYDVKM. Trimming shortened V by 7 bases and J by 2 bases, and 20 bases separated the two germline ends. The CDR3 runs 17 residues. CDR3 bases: TGTGCCAGCACCTTAGGTGTAGGGTATGGTACTAATGAAAAACTGTTTTTT. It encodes CASTLGVGYGTNEKLFF. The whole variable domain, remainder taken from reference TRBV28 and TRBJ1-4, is DVKVTQSSRYLVKRTGEKVFLECVQDMDHENMFWYRQDPGLGLRLIYFSYDVKMKEKGDIPEGYSVSREKKERFSLILESASTNQTSMYLCASTLGVGYGTNEKLFFGSGTQLSVL.